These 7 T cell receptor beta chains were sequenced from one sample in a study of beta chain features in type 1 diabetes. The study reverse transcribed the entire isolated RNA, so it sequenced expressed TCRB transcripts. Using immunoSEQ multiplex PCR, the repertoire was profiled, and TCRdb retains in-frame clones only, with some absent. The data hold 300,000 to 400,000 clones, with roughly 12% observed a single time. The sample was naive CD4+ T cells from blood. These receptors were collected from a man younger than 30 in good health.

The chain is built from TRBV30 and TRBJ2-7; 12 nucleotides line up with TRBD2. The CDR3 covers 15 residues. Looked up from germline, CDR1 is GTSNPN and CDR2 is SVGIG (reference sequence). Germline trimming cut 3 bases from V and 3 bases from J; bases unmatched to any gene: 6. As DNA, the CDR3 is TGTGCCTGGAGGCGGCCGGGACTAGCGGGCTACGAGCAGTACTTC. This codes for CAWRRPGLAGYEQYF.

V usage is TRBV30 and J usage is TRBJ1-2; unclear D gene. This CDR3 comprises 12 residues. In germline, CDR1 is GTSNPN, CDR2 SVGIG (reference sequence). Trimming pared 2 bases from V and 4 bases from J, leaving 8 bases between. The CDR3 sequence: CAWSPRPYGYTF. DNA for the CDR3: TGTGCCTGGAGTCCTAGACCCTATGGCTACACCTTC. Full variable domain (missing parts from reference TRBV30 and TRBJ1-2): SQTIHQWPATLVQPVGSPLSLECTVEGTSNPNLYWYRQAAGRGLQLLFYSVGIGQISSEVPQNLSASRPQDRQFILSSKKLLLSDSGFYLCAWSPRPYGYTFGSGTRLTVV.

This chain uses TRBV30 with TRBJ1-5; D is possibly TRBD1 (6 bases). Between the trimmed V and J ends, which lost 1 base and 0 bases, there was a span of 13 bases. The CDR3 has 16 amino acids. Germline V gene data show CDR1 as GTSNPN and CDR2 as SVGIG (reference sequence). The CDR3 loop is CAWSGTDWDSNQPQHF. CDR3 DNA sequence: TGTGCCTGGAGTGGGACAGATTGGGATAGCAATCAGCCCCAGCATTTT.

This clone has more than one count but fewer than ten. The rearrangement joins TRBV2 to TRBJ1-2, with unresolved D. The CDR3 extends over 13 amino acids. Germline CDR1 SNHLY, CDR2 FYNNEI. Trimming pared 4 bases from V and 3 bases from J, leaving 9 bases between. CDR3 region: CASSATRDYGYTF. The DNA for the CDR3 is TGTGCCAGCAGTGCGACCCGGGACTATGGCTACACCTTC.

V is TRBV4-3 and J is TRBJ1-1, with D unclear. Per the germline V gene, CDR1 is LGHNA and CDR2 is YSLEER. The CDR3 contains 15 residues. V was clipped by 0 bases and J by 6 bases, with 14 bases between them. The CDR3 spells CASSQDLTLSAEAFF. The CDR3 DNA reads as TGCGCCAGCAGCCAAGATCTCACCCTAAGCGCTGAAGCTTTCTTT.

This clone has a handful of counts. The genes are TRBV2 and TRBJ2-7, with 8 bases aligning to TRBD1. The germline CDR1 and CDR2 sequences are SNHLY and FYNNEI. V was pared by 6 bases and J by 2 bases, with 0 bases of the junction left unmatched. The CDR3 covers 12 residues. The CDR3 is CASRGQAYEQYF. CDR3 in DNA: TGTGCCAGCAGGGGACAGGCCTACGAGCAGTACTTC. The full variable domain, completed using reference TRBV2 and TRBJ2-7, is EPEVTQTPSHQVTQMGQEVILRCVPISNHLYFYWYRQILGQKVEFLVSFYNNEISEKSEIFDDQFSVERPDGSNFTLKIRSTKLEDSAMYFCASRGQAYEQYFGPGTRLTVT.

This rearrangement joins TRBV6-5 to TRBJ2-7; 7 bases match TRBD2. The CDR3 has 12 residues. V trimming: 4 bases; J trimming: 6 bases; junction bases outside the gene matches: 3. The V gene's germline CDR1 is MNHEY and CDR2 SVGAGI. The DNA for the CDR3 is TGTGCCAGCAGTTGGGGGAGGGGCGAGCAGTACTTC. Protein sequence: CASSWGRGEQYF.